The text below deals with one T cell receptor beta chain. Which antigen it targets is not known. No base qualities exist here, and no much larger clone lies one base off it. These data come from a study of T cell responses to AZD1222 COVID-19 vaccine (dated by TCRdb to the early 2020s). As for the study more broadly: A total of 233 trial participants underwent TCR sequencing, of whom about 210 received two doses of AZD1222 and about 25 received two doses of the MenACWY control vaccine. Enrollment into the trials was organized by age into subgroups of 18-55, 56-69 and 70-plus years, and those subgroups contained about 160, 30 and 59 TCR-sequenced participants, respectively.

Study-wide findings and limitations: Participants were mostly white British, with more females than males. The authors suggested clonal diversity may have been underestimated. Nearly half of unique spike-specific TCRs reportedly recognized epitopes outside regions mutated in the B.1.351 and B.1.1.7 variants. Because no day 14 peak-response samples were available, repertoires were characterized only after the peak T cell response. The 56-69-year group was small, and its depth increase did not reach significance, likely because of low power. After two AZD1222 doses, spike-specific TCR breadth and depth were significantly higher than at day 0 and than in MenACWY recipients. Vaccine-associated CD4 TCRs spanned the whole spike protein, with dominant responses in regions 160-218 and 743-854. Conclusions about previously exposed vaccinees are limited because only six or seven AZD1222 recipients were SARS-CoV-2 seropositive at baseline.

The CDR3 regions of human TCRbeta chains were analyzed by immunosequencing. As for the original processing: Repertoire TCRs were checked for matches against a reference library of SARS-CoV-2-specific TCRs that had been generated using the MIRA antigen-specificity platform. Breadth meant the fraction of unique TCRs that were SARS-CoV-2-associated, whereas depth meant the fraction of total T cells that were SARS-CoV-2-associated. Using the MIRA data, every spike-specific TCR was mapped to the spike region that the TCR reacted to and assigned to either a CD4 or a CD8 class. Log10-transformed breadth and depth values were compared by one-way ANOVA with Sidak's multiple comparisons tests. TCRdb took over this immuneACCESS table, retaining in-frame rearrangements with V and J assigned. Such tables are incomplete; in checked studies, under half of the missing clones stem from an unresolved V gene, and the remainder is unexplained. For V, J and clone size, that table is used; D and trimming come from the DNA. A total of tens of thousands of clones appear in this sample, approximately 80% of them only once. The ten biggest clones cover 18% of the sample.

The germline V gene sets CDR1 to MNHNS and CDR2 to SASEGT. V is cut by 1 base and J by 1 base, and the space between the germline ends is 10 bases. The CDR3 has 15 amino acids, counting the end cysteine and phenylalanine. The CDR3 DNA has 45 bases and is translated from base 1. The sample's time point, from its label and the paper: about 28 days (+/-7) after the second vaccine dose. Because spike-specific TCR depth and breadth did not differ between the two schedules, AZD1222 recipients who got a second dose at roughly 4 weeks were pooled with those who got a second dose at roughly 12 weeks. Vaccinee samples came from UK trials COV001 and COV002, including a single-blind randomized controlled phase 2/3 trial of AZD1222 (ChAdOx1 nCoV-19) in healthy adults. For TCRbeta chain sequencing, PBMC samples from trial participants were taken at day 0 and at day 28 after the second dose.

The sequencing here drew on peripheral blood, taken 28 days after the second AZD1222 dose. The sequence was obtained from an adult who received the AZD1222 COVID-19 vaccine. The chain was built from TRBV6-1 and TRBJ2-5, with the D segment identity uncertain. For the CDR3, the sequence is CASSEGLVTQETQYF. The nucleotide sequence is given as TGTGCCAGCAGTGAAGGGTTAGTAACCCAAGAGACCCAGTACTTC.